Following are 9 T cell receptor beta chains from one sample sequenced in a study of shared clonotypes between healthy human individuals. Sequenced by immunoSEQ multiplex PCR; TCRdb stores in-frame clones only, minus some. Of a few million clones in the sample, just under 95% were seen once. Sequencing was carried out using naive CD4+ T cells from PBMCs. Subset given: CD45RA+ positively selected. These receptors all come from a man between 18 and 35 years old in good health. Some clones in this sample may be carry-over from other donors' samples.

This clone occurred once. V usage is TRBV10-3 and J usage is TRBJ2-5; 9 bases map to TRBD2. V gave up 4 bases and J gave up 0 bases; unmatched junction bases: 6. The germline V gene has CDR1 ENHRY and CDR2 SYGVKD. This CDR3 has 16 residues. CDR3 coding DNA: TGTGCCATCAGTGCTCGACTAGCGGAGCACCAAGAGACCCAGTACTTC. The encoded protein is CAISARLAEHQETQYF.

V gene TRBV7-9 combines with J gene TRBJ1-5; D remains ambiguous. The CDR3 spans 13 residues. Trimming took off 4 bases at V and 10 bases at J, with 14 bases between the two ends. Per germline, CDR1 SEHNR and CDR2 FQNEAQ (reference sequence). The CDR3 region is CASSSGASDPQHF. The CDR3 region has the DNA TGTGCCAGCAGCTCGGGAGCGTCGGATCCCCAGCATTTT.

This rearrangement joins TRBV4-1 to TRBJ2-1, with D perhaps matching TRBD2 (5 bases). There are 16 residues in the CDR3. V shed 1 base and J shed 1 base, with 11 bases lying between them. CDR1 is MGHRA and CDR2 is YSYEKL in the germline V gene. CDR3 in amino acids: CASSQVSGGSYNEQFF. The DNA of the CDR3 is TGCGCCAGCAGCCAAGTCTCTGGAGGTTCCTACAATGAGCAGTTCTTC.

This sequence joins TRBV30 and TRBJ2-7; D may be TRBD2 (5 bases). Germline CDR1 reads GTSNPN; CDR2 reads SVGIG (reference sequence). Trimming pared 2 bases from V and 2 bases from J, leaving 10 bases between. This CDR3 has 13 amino acids. CDR3 nucleotide sequence: TGTGCCTGGAGTCTGACCGGGGCCTACGAGCAGTACTTC. Translated, it gives CAWSLTGAYEQYF.

This chain joins TRBV18 and TRBJ1-5; D perhaps matches TRBD1 (5 bases). The CDR3 runs 14 residues. Trimming removed 2 bases from V and 6 bases from J, with 11 bases in between. Germline V gene data show CDR1 as KGHSH and CDR2 as LQKENI. CDR3 in amino acids: CASSPSGGVQPQHF. CDR3 coding DNA: TGTGCCAGCTCACCATCCGGGGGGGTTCAGCCCCAGCATTTT.

This rearrangement joins TRBV28 to TRBJ1-5; D is undetermined. The length of the CDR3 is 11 residues. The V end was cut by 4 bases, the J end by 9 bases, with 7 bases between. CDR1 and CDR2 (germline): MDHEN, SYDVKM. The CDR3 DNA reads TGTGCCAGCAGTTCGCAGGTGCCCCAGCATTTT. Amino acid sequence: CASSSQVPQHF.

The chain is built from TRBV29-1 and TRBJ1-3; a possible D gene is TRBD1 (5 bases). This CDR3 is 13 amino acids long. Trimming removed 4 bases from V and 2 bases from J, with 9 bases in between. Germline V CDR1 and CDR2: SQVTM, ANQGSEA. The CDR3 sequence: CSVGRDAGNTIYF. Written as DNA, the CDR3 is TGCAGCGTTGGGAGGGACGCTGGAAACACCATATATTTT.

The chain recombines TRBV9 with TRBJ2-1; the D call may be TRBD1 or TRBD2 (5 bases each). In germline, CDR1 is SGDLS, CDR2 YYNGEE. The CDR3 is 19 residues long. V gave up 4 bases and J gave up 0 bases, with 23 bases separating them. In DNA, the CDR3 is TGTGCCAGCAGCCCCCGCAGCGCCCCAGGGACCGGCTCCTACAATGAGCAGTTCTTC. Protein product: CASSPRSAPGTGSYNEQFF. Filled out from reference TRBV9 and TRBJ2-1, the complete variable domain reads DSGVTQTPKHLITATGQRVTLRCSPRSGDLSVYWYQQSLDQGLQFLIQYYNGEERAKGNILERFSAQQFPDLHSELNLSSLELGDSALYFCASSPRSAPGTGSYNEQFFGPGTRLTVL.

The chain employs TRBV7-8 and TRBJ2-5; D is perhaps TRBD1 or TRBD2 (5 bases each). This CDR3 has 16 amino acids. V lost 6 bases, J lost 0 bases, and 17 bases lay in between. Germline V gene sequence: CDR1 SGHVS, CDR2 FQNEAQ. Here the CDR3 DNA reads TGTGCCAGCAGTCGAGGGGTCCCGTTGTACCAAGAGACCCAGTACTTC. This encodes CASSRGVPLYQETQYF.